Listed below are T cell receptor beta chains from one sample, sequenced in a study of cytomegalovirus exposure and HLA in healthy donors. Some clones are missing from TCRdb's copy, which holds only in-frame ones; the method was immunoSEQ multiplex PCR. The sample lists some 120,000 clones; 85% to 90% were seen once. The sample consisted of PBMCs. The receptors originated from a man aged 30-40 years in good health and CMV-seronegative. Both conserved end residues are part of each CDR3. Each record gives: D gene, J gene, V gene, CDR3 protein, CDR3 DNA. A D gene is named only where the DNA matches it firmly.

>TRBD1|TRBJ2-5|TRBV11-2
CASRETGGIVKTQYF
TGTGCCAGCAGAGAGACAGGGGGGATCGTAAAGACCCAGTACTTC
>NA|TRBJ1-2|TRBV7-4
CASTSLQGGMNYGYTF
TGTGCCAGCACCTCCCTTCAAGGGGGAATGAACTATGGCTACACCTTC
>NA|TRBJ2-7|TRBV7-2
CASSLRRGGEQYF
TGTGCCAGCAGCTTAAGGAGGGGAGGCGAGCAGTACTTC
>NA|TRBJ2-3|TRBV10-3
CAIRGDTGTDTQYF
TGTGCCATCAGGGGGGACACTGGCACAGATACGCAGTATTTT
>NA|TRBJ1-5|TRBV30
CAWSGRGSNQPQHF
TGTGCCTGGAGCGGCAGGGGAAGCAATCAGCCCCAGCATTTT
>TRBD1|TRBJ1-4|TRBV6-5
CASSYSPGGHEKLFF
TGTGCCAGCAGTTACAGCCCAGGGGGTCATGAAAAACTGTTTTTT
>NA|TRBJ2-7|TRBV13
CASSLDRSAYEQYF
TGTGCCAGCAGCTTAGACAGGTCCGCCTACGAGCAGTACTTC
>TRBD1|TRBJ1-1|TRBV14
CASSQASSRGWGSEAFF
TGTGCCAGCAGCCAGGCCTCGAGCAGGGGGTGGGGATCGGAAGCTTTCTTT
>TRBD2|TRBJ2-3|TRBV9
CASSDLSGLEADTQYF
TGTGCCAGCAGCGACTTGTCGGGACTAGAAGCAGATACGCAGTATTTT
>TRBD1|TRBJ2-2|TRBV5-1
CASSSAGQGAAGELFF
TGCGCCAGCAGCTCCGCGGGACAGGGGGCGGCCGGGGAGCTGTTTTTT
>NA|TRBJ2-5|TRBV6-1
CASSSGGRVVETQYF
TGTGCCAGCAGCTCGGGGGGCAGGGTCGTAGAGACCCAGTACTTC